This is a list of T cell receptor beta chains from one sample in a study of cytomegalovirus exposure and HLA in healthy donors. Some clones are missing from TCRdb's copy, which holds only in-frame ones; the method was immunoSEQ multiplex PCR. The sample shows over 150,000 clones, roughly 85% of them seen only once. The sequencing input was PBMCs. The receptors come from a man aged 35 to 55 in good health and CMV-seronegative. CDR3s include the opening cysteine and the closing phenylalanine or tryptophan. A D gene is named only where the DNA matches it firmly. Size is omitted from some rows. Given values are once, few, many or a class for expanded clones.

V	J	size	D	DNA	CDR3
TRBV27	TRBJ1-4	-	-	TGTGCCAGCAGTCTACAGGGACTAAGTAATGAAAAACTGTTTTTT	CASSLQGLSNEKLFF
TRBV18	TRBJ2-7	few	TRBD2	TGTGCCAGCTCACCCGCTAGCGGGGGGTCGCACGAGCAGTACTTC	CASSPASGGSHEQYF
TRBV4-3	TRBJ2-1	-	-	TGCGCCAGCAGCTCCGGGACTCTCCGCTCCTACAATGAGCAGTTCTTC	CASSSGTLRSYNEQFF
TRBV6-6	TRBJ2-1	few	TRBD2	TGTGCCAGCAGTTACTCTCTAGCGGGATTGAATGAGCAGTTCTTC	CASSYSLAGLNEQFF
TRBV18	TRBJ2-7	-	TRBD1	TGTGCCAGCTCACCAAAGGCAGGGGGCGAGGTCGAGCAGTACTTC	CASSPKAGGEVEQYF
TRBV6-4	TRBJ2-5	-	TRBD2	TGTGCCAGCAGTCCTCTAGCGGGAGGAGAGACCCAGTACTTC	CASSPLAGGETQYF
TRBV7-8	TRBJ1-1	few	TRBD1	TGTGCCAGCAGCTTCGGGACAGAGGGCACTGAAGCTTTCTTT	CASSFGTEGTEAFF
TRBV19	TRBJ2-1	few	TRBD2	TGTGCCAGTAGTGGGCTAGCGGGAGGGCCACTCAGTGAGCAGTTCTTC	CASSGLAGGPLSEQFF
TRBV29-1	TRBJ1-3	-	-	TGCGCGACTCGGTTGTCTGGAAACACCATATATTTT	CATRLSGNTIYF
TRBV19	TRBJ2-2	-	-	TGTGCCAGTAGTATTGAACTTACCTGGCGGGGAACCGGGGAGCTGTTTTTT	CASSIELTWRGTGELFF
TRBV14	TRBJ2-5	-	TRBD1	TGTGCCAGCGGGGTGGCCCGGACAGGGGAGTTCAACTTC	CASGVARTGEFNF
TRBV7-2	TRBJ2-5	once	-	TGTGCCAGCAGCTTAGGAGTCCCGGGTAGCGGCCAAGAGACCCAGTACTTC	CASSLGVPGSGQETQYF
TRBV6-1	TRBJ1-1	-	TRBD1	TGTGCCAGCAGGAGGGACAGGGTTGTCACTGAAGCTTTCTTT	CASRRDRVVTEAFF
TRBV29-1	TRBJ1-3	-	TRBD1	TGCAGCGTGAGTTCCGGGACAGGGGGAAACACCATATATTTT	CSVSSGTGGNTIYF
TRBV7-9	TRBJ1-5	-	TRBD1	TGTGCCAGCAGCCTGGGACAGAATCAGCCCCAGCATTTT	CASSLGQNQPQHF
TRBV5-1	TRBJ2-3	-	TRBD2	TGCGCCAGCAGCTTAGAAACTAGCGGGAGAGTGGGCACAGATACGCAGTATTTT	CASSLETSGRVGTDTQYF
TRBV5-1	TRBJ1-5	-	-	TGCGCCAGCAGACCCGGACAGAATCAGCCCCAGCATTTT	CASRPGQNQPQHF
TRBV30	TRBJ2-7	-	TRBD2	TGTGCCTGGGGGGGCGGTCCGACTAGCGGGAGGAGGTTTTTCTACGAGCAGTACTTC	CAWGGGPTSGRRFFYEQYF
TRBV5-1	TRBJ2-3	-	-	TGCGCCAGCAGCTTGGGAGCACTCCGCACAGATACGCAGTATTTT	CASSLGALRTDTQYF
TRBV5-6	TRBJ2-7	-	TRBD2	TGTGCCAGCAGCTCGTCTTTAGCGGGAGATCCAATCCCCTACGAGCAGTACTTC	CASSSSLAGDPIPYEQYF
TRBV6-5	TRBJ2-7	-	TRBD2	TGTGCCAGCAGAACGGGGGGCTCCTACGAGCAGTACTTC	CASRTGGSYEQYF
TRBV14	TRBJ2-2	-	-	TGTGCCAGCAGCCAAGCACTAGTATACGGGGAGCTGTTTTTT	CASSQALVYGELFF
TRBV7-8	TRBJ2-6	few	-	TGTGCCAGCAGCACCTTCGGGAACTCTGGGGCCAACGTCCTGACTTTC	CASSTFGNSGANVLTF
TRBV6-1	TRBJ2-1	-	TRBD1	TGTGCCAGCAACAAGGACAGGGTTTTGAATGAGCAGTTCTTC	CASNKDRVLNEQFF
TRBV29-1	TRBJ2-7	-	TRBD1	TGCAGCGTTGGCCAGGGGGCGGGCGAGCAGTACTTC	CSVGQGAGEQYF
TRBV23-1	TRBJ2-7	few	-	TGCGCCAGCAGTCAATCTTGCGGCCCGGGCGAGCAGTACTTC	CASSQSCGPGEQYF
TRBV7-6	TRBJ2-3	-	TRBD2	TGTGCCAGCAGGCGGGGGACTAGCACAGATACGCAGTATTTT	CASRRGTSTDTQYF